This entry lists 7 T cell receptor beta chains sequenced from one sample in a study of CD8+ T cells in alopecia areata. Following extraction, RNA underwent reverse transcription to cDNA, which served as the sequencing template. Profiling relied on immunoSEQ multiplex PCR, and the TCRdb table lists in-frame clones only, not all of them. The sample has about 120,000 clones, less than 70% seen once. Source material: CD4+ T cells sorted from blood. The receptors derive from a human donor in good health.

The chain joins TRBV7-9 to TRBJ2-5, with D tentatively TRBD1 (5 bases). Germline V gene lookup returns CDR1 SEHNR and CDR2 FQNEAQ (reference sequence). With 5 bases removed from V and 0 bases from J, the gap between germline ends came to 10 bases. The CDR3 sequence is 14 residues long. The CDR3 loop is CASSATGNQETQYF. Written as DNA, the CDR3 is TGTGCCAGCAGCGCCACAGGCAACCAAGAGACCCAGTACTTC.

This clone was recorded once. The rearrangement uses TRBV10-3 and TRBJ1-6; 7 positions match TRBD1. With V trimmed by 8 bases and J by 5 bases, 3 bases remained unmatched. Germline-derived CDR1 and CDR2 are ENHRY and SYGVKD. The CDR3 contains 13 residues. The CDR3, as DNA: TGTGCCATCGGCGACAGGGATAATTCACCCCTCCACTTT. Its translation is CAIGDRDNSPLHF.

This chain joins TRBV6-5 and TRBJ1-1; 7 positions agree with TRBD1. CDR1 and CDR2 (germline): MNHEY, SVGAGI. This CDR3 is built from 14 residues. V shed 4 bases, J shed 1 base, and the junction held 3 bases outside the gene matches. The CDR3 loop reads CASSFRQGNTEAFF. In DNA form, the CDR3 reads TGTGCCAGCAGTTTTCGACAGGGGAACACTGAAGCTTTCTTT.

The chain links TRBV6-6 to TRBJ2-1; 7 bases line up with TRBD1. V trimming: 4 bases; J trimming: 3 bases; junction bases outside the gene matches: 9. Germline V gives CDR1 MNHNY, CDR2 SVGAGI (reference sequence). The CDR3 totals 16 residues. The CDR3 DNA follows: TGTGCCAGCAGTTCCTTATCCAGGGGGAACTACAATGAGCAGTTCTTC. Protein sequence: CASSSLSRGNYNEQFF.

The chain employs TRBV9 and TRBJ2-4, with D perhaps TRBD1 (5 bases). Germline loops: CDR1 SGDLS, CDR2 YYNGEE. Trimming shortened V by 3 bases and J by 7 bases, and 14 bases separated the two germline ends. This CDR3 region has 14 residues. CDR3 nucleotides: TGTGCCAGCAGCGCTCAGGGAAAGAGGAACATTCAGTACTTC. Amino acids: CASSAQGKRNIQYF.

CDR3 loop: CASSQGRAAGANVLTF. CDR3 sequence (DNA): TGCGCCAGCAGCCAAGGGAGGGCTGCTGGGGCCAACGTCCTGACTTTC. V gene TRBV4-1 combines with J gene TRBJ2-6; D possibly corresponds to TRBD2 (6 bases). V was shortened by 1 base and J by 2 bases, with 9 bases between the two germline ends. This CDR3 comprises 16 residues. Looked up from germline, CDR1 is MGHRA and CDR2 is YSYEKL.

This clone has a handful of counts. The DNA for the CDR3 is TGTGCCAGCAGCTTCCCGGCCTTGATTCCCGGGGAGCTGTTTTTT. This encodes CASSFPALIPGELFF. The J gene is TRBJ2-2, the V gene TRBV11-2; no definite D call. The V gene's germline CDR1 is SGHAT and CDR2 FQNNGV. The V gene lost 3 bases and the J gene lost 6 bases, with 14 bases spanning the gap. CDR3 length: 15 amino acids.